These 19 T cell receptor beta chains came from one sample sequenced in a study of glioma-infiltrating T cells. The iRepertoire nested amplicon-rescue multiplex PCR amplified TCR alpha and beta CDR3s from RNA. TCRdb used MiXCR to reprocess the multiplex PCR reads, holding one entry per CDR3 protein. The sample has tens of thousands of distinct CDR3 sequences, about 25% seen once. The sequencing sample was made of glioma tissue, nonneoplastic brain tissue, or PBMCs (not recorded which). The receptor source for this set is a human donor with low-grade glioma or glioblastoma, undergoing nonglioma brain surgery, or in good health (not recorded which).

A single count supports this clonotype. The chain recombines TRBV19 with TRBJ1-4, with a weak D call TRBD1 (5 bases). The CDR3 extends over 15 amino acids. V was pared by 7 bases and J by 5 bases, with 17 bases between. Per the germline V gene, CDR1 is LNHDA and CDR2 is SQIVND (reference sequence). The CDR3 is CASKPTVSRNEKLFF. As DNA, the CDR3 is TGTGCCAGTAAACCGACAGTCAGCCGAAATGAAAAACTGTTTTTT.

V usage is TRBV2 and J usage is TRBJ2-5; D might be TRBD1 or TRBD2, each matching 5 bases. CDR1 and CDR2 (germline): SNHLY, FYNNEI. The CDR3 contains 15 residues. V lost 3 bases and J 5 bases, leaving 16 bases between the germline ends. DNA of the CDR3: TGTGCCAGCAGTGATATCGGGACGCCCCACGAGACCCAGTACTTC. It codes for CASSDIGTPHETQYF.

This clonotype was seen repeatedly, ten times or more. The chain recombines TRBV27 with TRBJ2-5; D gene ambiguous. V dropped 4 bases and J dropped 3 bases, with 15 bases sitting between them. The CDR3 is 15 residues long. Germline V gene data show CDR1 as MNHEY and CDR2 as SMNVEV (reference sequence). CDR3 loop: CASSSSAVTKETQYF. CDR3 in DNA: TGTGCCAGCAGTTCCTCAGCCGTAACGAAAGAGACCCAGTACTTC.

This clonotype came up a few times. The chain couples TRBV12-3 or TRBV12-4 to TRBJ2-7; possible D gene TRBD1, 6 bases. The CDR3 is 14 residues long. With 2 bases removed from V and 2 bases from J, the gap between germline ends came to 10 bases. CDR3 nucleotides: TGTGCCAGCAGTTTACTGGACAGTACCTACGAGCAGTACTTC. Amino acid sequence: CASSLLDSTYEQYF.

This clonotype was counted many times. V gene TRBV5-1 combines with J gene TRBJ1-1, with unresolved D. This CDR3 is built from 11 residues. Trimming left V 0 bases short and J 11 bases short, with 8 bases between. Per the germline V gene, CDR1 is SGHRS and CDR2 is YFSETQ. DNA for the CDR3: TGCGCCAGCAGCTTGGACGAGAGGGCTTTCTTT. Translating it yields CASSLDERAFF.

This clonotype showed up just a few times. This sequence joins TRBV4-1 and TRBJ1-3; no firm D call. The CDR3 is 14 residues long. V was cut by 1 base and J by 9 bases, with 13 bases left in between. Germline lookup yields CDR1 MGHRA and CDR2 YSYEKL. The CDR3 region has the DNA TGCGCCAGCAGCCAAGGTTTTCGGGCCTCCACCATATATTTT. Translated: CASSQGFRASTIYF.

The gene calls are TRBV3-1 and TRBJ1-6; a possible D gene is TRBD1 (5 bases). Trimming left V 4 bases short and J 9 bases short, with 22 bases between. Germline CDR1 reads LGHDT; CDR2 reads YNNKEL (reference sequence). The length of the CDR3 is 17 residues. CDR3 residues: CASSPRGDRNNPSPLHF. Here the CDR3 DNA reads TGTGCCAGCAGCCCACGAGGGGATCGGAACAACCCTTCACCCCTCCACTTT.

The CDR3 DNA reads TGCGCCAGCAGCTTATCCGGGACAGGGGGGGTACTCAATGAGCAGTTCTTC. Protein product: CASSLSGTGGVLNEQFF. The chain couples TRBV5-1 to TRBJ2-1; TRBD1 aligns across 11 bases. Germline CDR1 and CDR2: SGHRS and YFSETQ. The length of the CDR3 is 17 residues. V lost 2 bases to trimming and J lost 6 bases; unmatched junction nucleotides: 10.

This clonotype was observed many times. This chain connects TRBV7-8 to TRBJ2-7, with D perhaps matching TRBD1 (6 bases). In germline, CDR1 is SGHVS, CDR2 FQNEAQ. The CDR3 length is 13 residues. The V and J ends lost 3 bases and 4 bases respectively, with 10 bases between them. CDR3 bases: TGTGCCAGCAGCTTTGACAGGCGGTACGAGCAGTACTTC. This gives the protein CASSFDRRYEQYF.

This clonotype showed up many times. The CDR3: CASSHPLSKNTEAFF. The CDR3 DNA reads TGTGCCAGCAGTCATCCCCTTTCCAAGAACACTGAAGCTTTCTTT. The chain joins TRBV7-9 to TRBJ1-1; no clear D. This CDR3 contains 15 residues. V gave up 6 bases and J gave up 1 base, with 15 bases separating them. Germline loops: CDR1 SEHNR, CDR2 FQNEAQ (reference sequence).

For this clonotype: This could be a read error, since a much larger clone is one nucleotide away. The chain carries TRBV7-2 and TRBJ1-2, with D possibly matching TRBD1 (5 bases). This CDR3 has 13 amino acids. Germline values: CDR1 SGHTA, CDR2 FQGNSA. The ends were cut back, 5 bases at V and 6 bases at J, with 13 bases in the middle. For the CDR3, the DNA is TGTGCCAGCAGCGCCGAGAGGGGAGATGGCTACACCTTC. Translation gives CASSAERGDGYTF.

This clonotype was detected many times. The chain couples TRBV20-1 to TRBJ2-3; 14 positions agree with TRBD2. J gave up 2 bases and V 5 bases, and 12 bases lay outside the gene matches. The CDR3 length is 18 residues. In germline, CDR1 is DFQATT, CDR2 SNEGSKA (reference sequence). CDR3 in amino acids: CSARNPGTSGGSTDTQYF. The CDR3 coding sequence is TGCAGTGCTCGTAACCCCGGGACTAGCGGGGGATCCACAGATACGCAGTATTTT.

This clonotype was seen many times. V is TRBV15 and J is TRBJ2-5, with D perhaps TRBD2 (6 bases). The germline V gene encodes CDR1 LNHNV and CDR2 YYDKDF (reference sequence). The V end lost 0 bases, the J end lost 5 bases, and 13 bases lay between the germline ends. This CDR3 is 15 amino acids long. This CDR3 reads CATSRDPGRGETQYF. The CDR3 DNA sequence: TGTGCCACCAGCAGAGATCCGGGACGGGGGGAGACCCAGTACTTC.

Many counts were recorded for this clonotype. The rearrangement joins TRBV20-1 to TRBJ1-6; D possibly corresponds to TRBD1 (5 bases). The CDR3 loop spans 13 amino acids. The germline V gene encodes CDR1 DFQATT and CDR2 SNEGSKA (reference sequence). Trimming took 3 bases from V and 7 from J, leaving 10 bases between them. CDR3 protein: CSARGRTNSPLHF. CDR3 bases: TGCAGTGCTAGGGGGCGAACCAATTCACCCCTCCACTTT.

There are many counts of this clonotype. V gene TRBV20-1 combines with J gene TRBJ2-1; D gene unclear. This CDR3 has 12 residues. The germline V and J ends were trimmed by 6 bases and 10 bases, with 16 bases remaining between them. Germline lookup yields CDR1 DFQATT and CDR2 SNEGSKA (reference sequence). DNA for the CDR3: TGCAGTGCCGCAAGGCCCTCACGGGAGCAGTTCTTC. The encoded protein is CSAARPSREQFF.

Ten or more counts support this clonotype. The CDR3 spells CASSLLSTDTQYF. DNA for the CDR3: TGTGCCAGCAGTCTACTAAGCACAGATACGCAGTATTTT. This sequence joins TRBV27 and TRBJ2-3; D is unclear. The V and J ends lost 5 bases and 0 bases respectively, with 6 bases between them. This CDR3 comprises 13 residues. Germline CDR1 MNHEY, CDR2 SMNVEV (reference sequence).

This clonotype occurred many times. The chain is built from TRBV20-1 and TRBJ2-5; TRBD1 matches 8 bases. The CDR3 spans 16 residues. V gave up 0 bases and J gave up 4 bases; unmatched junction bases: 10. CDR1 is DFQATT, CDR2 SNEGSKA, per germline (reference sequence). CDR3 in DNA: TGCAGTGCTAGAGATTTCAGGGGGCCCGAGCGAGAGACCCAGTACTTC. It is translated as CSARDFRGPERETQYF.

The chain has TRBV19 and TRBJ2-3; a weak D match, TRBD2 (5 bases). The CDR3 length is 12 residues. Germline lookup yields CDR1 LNHDA and CDR2 SQIVND (reference sequence). Trimming shortened V by 11 bases and J by 2 bases, and 11 bases separated the two germline ends. The CDR3 DNA reads TGTGCCTGTAAAGCGGCCACAGATACGCAGTATTTT. Amino acid sequence: CACKAATDTQYF. Complete variable domain (other parts from reference TRBV19 and TRBJ2-3): DGGITQSPKYLFRKEGQNVTLSCEQNLNHDAMYWYRQDPGQGLRLIYYSQIVNDFQKGDIAEGYSVSREKKESFPLTVTSAQKNPTAFYLCACKAATDTQYFGPGTRLTVL.

This clonotype was seen repeatedly, ten times or more. The genes are TRBV18 and TRBJ1-1, with D unresolved. Germline loops: CDR1 KGHSH, CDR2 LQKENI. V lost 3 bases to trimming and J lost 0 bases, with 17 bases between them. The CDR3 runs to 17 residues. This CDR3 reads CASSPRAGDFMNTEAFF. The CDR3 DNA follows: TGTGCCAGCTCACCGCGGGCAGGAGATTTTATGAACACTGAAGCTTTCTTT.